The 14 T cell receptor beta chains given below trace back to one sample, sequenced in a study of tumor and adjacent non-tumor tissue in lung cancer. The template was RNA from unsorted bulk tissue. This non-tumor lung sample came from over 3 cm beyond the tumor edge. TCRbeta libraries were built with three rounds of nested PCR, modified from ARM-PCR. TCRdb independently ran MiXCR on the multiplex PCR reads; one entry per CDR3 protein. The sample consists of roughly 70,000 distinct CDR3 sequences, roughly 75% of them appearing once. The sequenced sample consisted of distant non-tumor lung tissue. These receptors were taken from a woman aged 50 to 60 with non-small cell lung cancer.

The rearrangement joins TRBV20-1 to TRBJ2-3; D unclear. The CDR3 runs to 15 residues. V shed 3 bases and J shed 0 bases, with 13 bases lying between them. Germline V gene lookup returns CDR1 DFQATT and CDR2 SNEGSKA (reference sequence). This chain's CDR3 is CSASPRRRSTDTQYF. CDR3 bases: TGCAGTGCTAGTCCGCGGCGACGAAGCACAGATACGCAGTATTTT.

The chain uses TRBV20-1 and TRBJ1-2; unclear D gene. The CDR3 consists of 14 residues. CDR1 is DFQATT, CDR2 SNEGSKA, per germline (reference sequence). V lost 0 bases and J 13 bases, leaving 21 bases between the germline ends. DNA of the CDR3: TGCAGTGCTAGAGAAAATTTTGGGTCGAATGGCCGCACCTTC. This gives the protein CSARENFGSNGRTF.

Concerning this clonotype itself: The junction differs from germline at one of its ends, possibly a read error. This rearrangement joins TRBV29-1 to TRBJ2-7, with 9 bases aligning to TRBD2. The germline CDR1 and CDR2 sequences are SQVTM and ANQGSEA. The CDR3 loop spans 14 amino acids. CDR3 sequence (DNA): TGCAGCGTTCCTAGCGGGATGGCTCCCTACGGGCAGTACTTC. It is translated as CSVPSGMAPYGQYF.

A remark on this clonotype: Just one base apart from a much larger clone, this may be a read error. The rearrangement joins TRBV12-5 to TRBJ2-5; 7 bases match TRBD2. From germline, CDR1 is LGHNT and CDR2 FRNRAP. V dropped 8 bases and J dropped 5; count of bases not matched to a gene: 20. The CDR3 loop spans 17 amino acids. The CDR3 DNA sequence: TGTGCTAGTACCCACGGCGGGGCTAGCGGAGAGGGCGAGACCCAGTACTTC. Amino acid sequence: CASTHGGASGEGETQYF.

This clonotype was detected ten times or more. The chain has TRBV13 and TRBJ2-2; 10 positions match TRBD1. The CDR3 covers 16 residues. V trimming: 5 bases; J trimming: 4 bases; junction bases outside the gene matches: 7. The germline V gene encodes CDR1 PRHDT and CDR2 FYEKMQ (reference sequence). The CDR3 here is CASSKTGTGATGELFF. The CDR3 DNA reads as TGTGCCAGCAGCAAGACCGGGACAGGGGCCACCGGGGAGCTGTTTTTT.

A remark on this clonotype: A read error may produce the germline difference seen at one junction end. The chain couples TRBV6-2 or TRBV6-3 to TRBJ2-3; the match to TRBD2 covers 9 bases. The CDR3 contains 16 residues. Germline V gene sequence: CDR1 MNHEY, CDR2 SVGEGT. CDR3 residues: CASRYAEREATDTQYF. The CDR3 DNA follows: TGCGCCAGCAGATATGCGGAGCGGGAGGCGACAGATACGCAGTATTTT.

This clonotype was counted between two and nine times. This CDR3 is missing its conserved last phenylalanine or tryptophan, likely due to a read error. V and J are TRBV4-1 and TRBJ2-3; TRBD2 matches at 8 bases. The CDR3 runs 17 residues. CDR1 is MGHRA and CDR2 is YSYEKL in the germline V gene. J gave up 6 bases and V 0 bases, and 11 bases lay outside the gene matches. The CDR3 DNA reads as TGCGCCAGCAGCCAAGATGGGTGGAGCGGGAGCCTCGATACGCAGTATTCT. Translated: CASSQDGWSGSLDTQYS.

Comments on this clonotype: A much larger clonotype is one base distant, so this may be a read error. The chain links TRBV6-2 or TRBV6-3 to TRBJ2-7; 10 nucleotides agree with TRBD2. The CDR3 extends over 17 amino acids. Germline V gene lookup returns CDR1 MNHEY and CDR2 SVGEGT. CDR3 nucleotides: TGTGCCAGCAGTTACACATACCTAGCGGGAGTATTCTACGAGCAGTGCTTC. It translates to CASSYTYLAGVFYEQCF.

In its sample, this clonotype was seen once. The chain has TRBV28 and TRBJ1-5; no definite D call. From germline, CDR1 is MDHEN and CDR2 SYDVKM. The V end was cut by 3 bases, the J end by 10 bases, with 25 bases between. The CDR3 spans 17 residues. The CDR3 sequence is CASSFSSPQRTIFPQHF. The CDR3, as DNA: TGTGCCAGCAGTTTCAGTTCGCCCCAGCGCACAATATTCCCCCAGCATTTT.

With respect to this clonotype: One junction end disagrees with the germline gene, perhaps due to a read error. The V and J genes are TRBV28 and TRBJ2-3; tentatively, D is TRBD2 (5 bases). The CDR3 covers 13 residues. The germline V gene encodes CDR1 MDHEN and CDR2 SYDVKM. DNA of the CDR3: TGTGCCAACAGTCCGGCTAGCACAGATACGCAGTGTTTT. Amino acids: CANSPASTDTQCF.

As regards this clonotype: A much larger clone is a single base away; this may be a read error. J is TRBJ2-1 and V is TRBV20-1, with D possibly TRBD2 on 5 matching bases. CDR1 and CDR2 (germline): DFQATT, SNEGSKA (reference sequence). The CDR3 spans 15 residues. V lost 6 bases and J 2 bases, leaving 17 bases between the germline ends. The CDR3 nucleotides read TGCAGTGCAATACAGAGCTGGAGGCCCTACAATGAGCAGTTCTTC. It translates to CSAIQSWRPYNEQFF.

Many counts were recorded for this clonotype. J is TRBJ2-3 and V is TRBV12-3 or TRBV12-4; no firm D call. CDR3 length equals 17 residues. With 0 bases removed from V and 0 bases from J, the gap between germline ends came to 13 bases. The CDR3 here is CASSLAGLPESTDTQYF. As DNA, the CDR3 is TGTGCCAGCAGTTTAGCCGGCCTACCGGAGAGCACAGATACGCAGTATTTT.

V usage is TRBV21-1 and J usage is TRBJ2-5; the D segment call TRBD1 is taken from the table without a DNA check. TRBV21-1 represents a pseudogene. The CDR3 extends over 18 amino acids. Written as DNA, the CDR3 is TGTGTCAGCAGCAACCGACAGACCGCGATTAAGAGCCAAGAGACCCAGTACTTC. The encoded protein is CVSSNRQTAIKSQETQYF.

This clonotype was observed a handful of times. The rearrangement links TRBV28 to TRBJ2-7, with D possibly being TRBD1 (6 bases). Germline values: CDR1 MDHEN, CDR2 SYDVKM. This CDR3 region has 15 residues. Trimming took off 5 bases at V and 1 base at J, with 15 bases between the two ends. CDR3 loop: CASSPRGTASYEQYF. The CDR3, as DNA: TGTGCCAGCAGTCCTAGGGGGACGGCTTCCTACGAGCAGTACTTC.